The clone carrying this T cell receptor (beta chain) was found once. This CDR3 is 18 amino acids long. The trim removed 6 bases at V and 4 bases at J, leaving 18 bases unmatched. Per germline, CDR1 SGHVS and CDR2 FQNEAQ. CD45RO negativity and positive selection for CCR7 defined naive CD8 cells, a population that excluded terminally differentiated effector memory CD45RA+ cells. Method: immunoSEQ multiplex PCR; TCRdb's copy keeps in-frame clones and lacks some. The data contain about 600,000 clones, about 95% of them seen just once; the ten biggest clones take up roughly 0.1%. This sample was taken from a study of shared clonotypes between healthy human individuals. Study at large: For every donor, three CD4 naive, three CD4 memory, two CD8 naive and one CD8 memory plates were used.

The V and J genes are TRBV7-8 and TRBJ2-3; the match to TRBD1 covers 8 bases. Input material: naive CD8+ T cells sorted from blood. This sequence originates from a woman in her 30s in good health. The CDR3: CASRPGRFRTGRSDTQYF. CDR3 in DNA: TGTGCCAGCAGGCCAGGTCGTTTTCGGACAGGGAGATCAGATACGCAGTATTTT.